This TCR beta chain emerged from a study of cytomegalovirus exposure and HLA in healthy donors. The CDR3 loop spans 14 amino acids. V dropped 4 bases and J dropped 4; count of bases not matched to a gene: 7. Germline CDR1 GTSNPN, CDR2 SVGIG (reference sequence). Regarding this clone: Antigen unknown.

Findings and limits, study-wide: CMV antigen specificity was confirmed in vitro for three CMV-associated chains.

The repertoire was sequenced with immunoSEQ multiplex PCR; TCRdb's copy has only in-frame clones and lacks some. This table has about 360,000 clones, 75% to 90% appearing once. This receptor was obtained from a woman aged 18-30 years in good health and CMV-seronegative. Sequenced: PBMCs. The chain links TRBV30 to TRBJ1-2, with 9 bases that match TRBD1. In nucleotides, the CDR3 is TGTGCCTGGACACCACAGGGGGCTCGCTATGGCTACACCTTC. Translation gives CAWTPQGARYGYTF.